The 8 T cell receptor beta chains reported below all come from one sample, sequenced in a study of cytomegalovirus exposure and HLA in healthy donors. 60 Vbeta and 13 Jbeta primers were used in PCR. Method: immunoSEQ multiplex PCR; TCRdb's copy keeps in-frame clones and lacks some. The repertoire holds around 170,000 clones, with around 76% as singletons. The sequencing input was PBMCs. These receptors were collected from a man in his forties in good health and CMV-seronegative.

The table lists this clone with a few counts. The junction departs from germline at one end; a sequencing error may be responsible. The chain carries TRBV7-9 and TRBJ1-5; no reliable D call. The CDR3 spans 15 residues. Germline-derived CDR1 and CDR2 are SEHNR and FQNEAQ (reference sequence). CDR3 nucleotides: TGTTCCAGCAGCCAAAGCGGCGGGGATAATCAGCCCCAGCATTTT. Translation gives CSSSQSGGDNQPQHF.

This clone has more than one count but fewer than ten. The chain links TRBV5-6 to TRBJ2-1; D ambiguous. CDR1 and CDR2 (germline): SGHDT, YYEEEE. The length of the CDR3 is 15 residues. Trimming took off 5 bases at V and 3 bases at J, with 15 bases between the two ends. The CDR3 spells CASRTEAGRYNEQFF. In DNA, the CDR3 is TGTGCCAGCAGGACCGAAGCAGGTCGCTACAATGAGCAGTTCTTC.

The chain combines TRBV5-1 with TRBJ1-1; D might be TRBD1 (5 bases). V was clipped by 0 bases and J by 4 bases, with 22 bases between them. Germline CDR1 reads SGHRS; CDR2 reads YFSETQ. The length of the CDR3 is 18 residues. CDR3 bases: TGCGCCAGCAGCTTGGGCGTTTCGGCAGGGAGGGGCGGCACTGAAGCTTTCTTT. Translated, it gives CASSLGVSAGRGGTEAFF.

The sample holds a few counts of this clone. This chain uses TRBV2 with TRBJ1-1; unclear D gene. The germline V gene has CDR1 SNHLY and CDR2 FYNNEI. There are 14 residues in the CDR3. V shed 4 bases and J shed 4 bases, with 13 bases lying between them. CDR3 nucleotide sequence: TGTGCCAGCAGTGCCACAATTGGGAGCACTGAAGCTTTCTTT. This codes for CASSATIGSTEAFF.

The rearrangement uses TRBV12-5 and TRBJ1-1, with D hard to call. The CDR3 is 12 residues long. Trimming removed 6 bases at V and 11 bases at J, with 16 bases between. Per the germline V gene, CDR1 is LGHNT and CDR2 is FRNRAP. CDR3 sequence: CASGPSPGWAFF. In DNA form, the CDR3 reads TGTGCTAGTGGCCCGAGTCCCGGGTGGGCTTTCTTT.

This clone appeared once. The V call is TRBV21-1, the J call TRBJ1-1. TRBV21-1 is classified as a pseudogene. This CDR3 contains 11 residues. The CDR3, as DNA: TGTGCCAGCACCCCGAGAACTGAAGCTTTCTTT. Translated: CASTPRTEAFF.

This clone was counted a few times. The chain uses TRBV7-2 and TRBJ2-1; possibly TRBD1 for D (5 bases). The germline V and J ends were trimmed by 1 base and 1 base, with 11 bases remaining between them. This CDR3 spans 16 amino acids. Germline assignment: CDR1 SGHTA and CDR2 FQGNSA. The CDR3 region is CASSLVGRSSYNEQFF. CDR3 sequence (DNA): TGTGCCAGCAGCTTAGTGGGGCGCTCTTCCTACAATGAGCAGTTCTTC.

The rearrangement joins TRBV28 to TRBJ1-1; D may be TRBD1 (6 bases). The germline V gene encodes CDR1 MDHEN and CDR2 SYDVKM. CDR3 length: 15 amino acids. The V end lost 1 base, the J end lost 1 base, and 10 bases lay between the germline ends. This CDR3 is CASSLYGGANTEAFF. CDR3 DNA: TGTGCCAGCAGTTTATATGGGGGGGCGAACACTGAAGCTTTCTTT.